This paragraph covers one T cell receptor beta chain sequence. These data come from a study of blood T cell repertoires in COVID-19. The overall study: Samples representing acute and convalescent COVID-19 were sourced from the United States, Italy and Spain. PBMCs, B-cell-depleted T cells, or T cells were the source of the cDNA or gDNA that made up the material.

The CDR3 is 19 amino acids. With 4 bases clipped from V and 4 bases from J, the junction kept 20 bases outside the gene matches. The germline V gene encodes CDR1 SGHDT and CDR2 YYEEEE. Per the study methods: Amplifying reference gene primers gave estimates of nucleated cell counts. Assay used: immunoSEQ multiplex PCR; TCRdb lists only in-frame clones, some missing. V and J calls and clone size come straight from that table; D and trimming were deduced from the DNA. The sample carries 150,000 to 200,000 clones, roughly 87% recorded once. The gene calls are TRBV5-6 and TRBJ2-5; 9 bases map to TRBD2. The TCR was taken from a woman between 45 and 60 years old with acute or convalescent COVID-19. Sequencing was performed on peripheral blood. This chain's CDR3 is CASSRAPRSGGLRGETQYF. Written as DNA, the CDR3 is TGTGCCAGCAGCAGGGCCCCGCGGAGCGGGGGGCTAAGGGGAGAGACCCAGTACTTC.